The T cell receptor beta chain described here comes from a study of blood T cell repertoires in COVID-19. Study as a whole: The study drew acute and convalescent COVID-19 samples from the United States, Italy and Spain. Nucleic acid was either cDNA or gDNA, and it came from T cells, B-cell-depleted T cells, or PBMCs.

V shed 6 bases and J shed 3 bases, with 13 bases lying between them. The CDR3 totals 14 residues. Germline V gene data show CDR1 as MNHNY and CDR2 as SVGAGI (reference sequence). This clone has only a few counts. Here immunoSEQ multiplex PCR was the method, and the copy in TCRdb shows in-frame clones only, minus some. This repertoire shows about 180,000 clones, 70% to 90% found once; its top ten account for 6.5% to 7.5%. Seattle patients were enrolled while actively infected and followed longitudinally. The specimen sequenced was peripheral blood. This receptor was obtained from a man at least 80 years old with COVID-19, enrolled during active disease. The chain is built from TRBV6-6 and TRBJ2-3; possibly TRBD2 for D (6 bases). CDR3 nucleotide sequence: TGTGCCAGCAGAGCTGAGGGAGGAACAGATACGCAGTATTTT. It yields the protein CASRAEGGTDTQYF.